This passage covers 10 T cell receptor beta chains from one sample sequenced in a study of blood T cell repertoires in COVID-19. Measured with immunoSEQ multiplex PCR; TCRdb has only the in-frame clones, and not every one. The sample has about 210,000 clones, about 84% seen once. Sequenced material: peripheral blood. The receptors come from a woman of 80 years or more with COVID-19, enrolled during active disease.

This clone was picked up a small number of times. The chain joins TRBV10-3 to TRBJ1-5; D unresolved. V was cut by 10 bases and J by 5 bases, with 12 bases left in between. This CDR3 region has 12 residues. CDR1 and CDR2 from the germline V gene are ENHRY and SYGVKD. The DNA of the CDR3 is TGTGCCACCGCGGGCGGGGATCAGCCCCAGCATTTT. It specifies CATAGGDQPQHF.

This clone has more than one count but fewer than ten. V and J are TRBV28 and TRBJ1-1; D gene uncertain. Germline CDR1 is MDHEN and CDR2 is SYDVKM. V lost 5 bases and J 0 bases, leaving 4 bases between the germline ends. The CDR3 has 12 residues. The CDR3 bases are TGTGCCAGCAGTGAGGTGAACACTGAAGCTTTCTTT. Its translation is CASSEVNTEAFF.

This chain connects TRBV7-3 to TRBJ2-5, with 14 nucleotides matching TRBD2. V dropped 3 bases and J dropped 5; count of bases not matched to a gene: 5. Germline V gives CDR1 SGHTA, CDR2 FQGTGA. This CDR3 region has 16 residues. The CDR3 is CASSLTSGGVRETQYF. The CDR3 DNA follows: TGTGCCAGCAGCTTGACTAGCGGGGGGGTCAGGGAGACCCAGTACTTC.

The V call is TRBV14, the J call TRBJ1-6; no clear D. Trimming stripped 3 bases from V and 7 bases from J, with 7 bases between. The CDR3 totals 13 residues. Germline lookup yields CDR1 SGHDN and CDR2 FVKESK. The CDR3 loop reads CASSQLGNSPLHF. As DNA, the CDR3 is TGTGCCAGCAGCCAGTTGGGCAATTCACCCCTCCACTTT.

The chain uses TRBV5-1 and TRBJ2-4; possibly TRBD2 for D (6 bases). This CDR3 has 14 amino acids. V shed 2 bases and J shed 7 bases, with 13 bases lying between them. Germline V gene lookup returns CDR1 SGHRS and CDR2 YFSETQ. In DNA, the CDR3 is TGCGCCAGCAGCTTCGGGGCAGGGAGGAACATTCAGTACTTC. This sequence encodes CASSFGAGRNIQYF.

Written as DNA, the CDR3 is TGTGCCAGCTCACCATCGGAGGGAATCACTGAAGCTTTCTTT. Translation gives CASSPSEGITEAFF. This chain connects TRBV18 to TRBJ1-1; no clear D. CDR1 KGHSH and CDR2 LQKENI come from the germline V gene. Deletions cut 2 bases from V and 4 bases from J, with 11 bases between. The CDR3 sequence is 14 residues long.

The rearrangement joins TRBV3-1 (or the pseudogene TRBV3-2) to TRBJ2-2; unclear D gene. The CDR3 is 15 amino acids. Between the trimmed V and J ends, which lost 2 bases and 1 base, there was a span of 8 bases. Looked up from germline, CDR1 is LGHDT and CDR2 is YNNKEL (reference sequence). The CDR3 spells CASSQNQLNTGELFF. The CDR3 DNA follows: TGTGCCAGCAGCCAAAACCAACTGAACACCGGGGAGCTGTTTTTT.

This clone occurred many times. The chain has TRBV20-1 and TRBJ1-1; 9 bases map to TRBD1. This CDR3 spans 13 amino acids. The V and J ends lost 3 bases and 6 bases, in that order; junction bases with no gene match: 5. Germline V gene lookup returns CDR1 DFQATT and CDR2 SNEGSKA (reference sequence). The CDR3 reads CSASKGQGPEAFF. For the CDR3, the DNA is TGCAGTGCTAGTAAGGGACAGGGCCCTGAAGCTTTCTTT.

This chain joins TRBV5-1 and TRBJ2-5; 8 bases map to TRBD2. The CDR3 spans 14 residues. Germline CDR1 reads SGHRS; CDR2 reads YFSETQ. Germline trimming cut 5 bases from V and 4 bases from J; bases unmatched to any gene: 7. In DNA, the CDR3 is TGCGCCAGCAGACCGGGACTAGTTTTAGAGACCCAGTACTTC. This gives the protein CASRPGLVLETQYF.

V usage is TRBV7-9 and J usage is TRBJ1-5, with D possibly being TRBD1 (5 bases). The germline V and J ends were trimmed by 2 bases and 5 bases, with 7 bases remaining between them. The V gene's germline CDR1 is SEHNR and CDR2 FQNEAQ (reference sequence). The CDR3 totals 13 residues. The CDR3: CASSLTGDQPQHF. The CDR3 region has the DNA TGTGCCAGCAGCTTAACGGGGGATCAGCCCCAGCATTTT.